One and the same sample provided the 20 T cell receptor beta chains below, sequenced in a study of cytomegalovirus exposure and HLA in healthy donors (dated by TCRdb to the late 2010s). The library came from the immunoSEQ multiplex PCR assay. For the multiplex PCR, a mixture combining 60 forward primers for TCR Vbeta segments and 13 reverse primers for TCR Jbeta segments was used. The source is immuneACCESS, and TCRdb retained only in-frame sequences with V and J called. Part of the clones is not carried over; for the studies checked, unresolved V genes explain less than half of this, and the remainder is unexplained. This sample is represented by roughly 100,000 clones; under 80% of them were singletons. 5% to 7.5% of the sample lies in the top ten. The sample consisted of PBMCs. The receptors stem from a woman aged 45-65 years in good health and CMV-seropositive.

This clone has only a few counts. The chain couples TRBV7-6 to TRBJ2-3; D uncertain. The germline V and J ends were trimmed by 5 bases and 2 bases, with 11 bases remaining between them. Per germline, CDR1 SGHVS and CDR2 FNYEAQ. This CDR3 is 14 amino acids long. The CDR3 sequence: CASSPTFATDTQYF. The CDR3 nucleotides are TGTGCCAGCAGCCCCACATTCGCCACAGATACGCAGTATTTT. The full variable domain, completed using reference TRBV7-6 and TRBJ2-3, is GAGVSQSPRYKVTKRGQDVALRCDPISGHVSLYWYRQALGQGPEFLTYFNYEAQQDKSGLPNDRFSAERPEGSISTLTIQRTEQRDSAMYRCASSPTFATDTQYFGPGTRLTVL.

This clone was counted only a few times. The gene calls are TRBV5-6 and TRBJ1-6; weak D call: TRBD1 (5 bases). This CDR3 is 13 amino acids long. Germline assignment: CDR1 SGHDT and CDR2 YYEEEE. V lost 0 bases and J 9 bases, leaving 7 bases between the germline ends. CDR3 protein: CASSLVRGSPLHF. DNA of the CDR3: TGTGCCAGCAGCTTGGTAAGGGGTTCACCCCTCCACTTT.

This clone was observed a few times. The DNA for the CDR3 is TGTGCCAGCTCACCATCGAAGGGGGTTCCTAGTGAAAAACTGTTTTTT. Amino acid sequence: CASSPSKGVPSEKLFF. The J gene is TRBJ1-4, the V gene TRBV18; possible D gene TRBD1, 6 bases. Germline lookup yields CDR1 KGHSH and CDR2 LQKENI. The CDR3 runs to 16 residues. V lost 2 bases and J lost 7, with 17 bases in between.

The chain has TRBV5-5 and TRBJ2-2, with a tentative D call TRBD2 (6 bases). The CDR3 consists of 18 residues. V lost 5 bases and J lost 3, with 23 bases in between. The germline V gene has CDR1 SGHKS and CDR2 YYEKEE (reference sequence). The CDR3 is CASSSSRLGDSYTGELFF. Here the CDR3 DNA reads TGTGCCAGCAGTTCATCCCGGCTTGGGGACTCCTACACCGGGGAGCTGTTTTTT.

The chain has TRBV5-6 and TRBJ1-6, with 10 bases lining up with TRBD1. This CDR3 has 15 amino acids. Trimming took 3 bases from V and 5 from J; bases not matched to a gene: 2. CDR1 and CDR2 (germline): SGHDT, YYEEEE. CDR3 nucleotide sequence: TGTGCCAGCAGCTCAGGGACAGGGGATAATTCACCCCTCCACTTT. Its protein is CASSSGTGDNSPLHF.

This chain connects TRBV5-1 to TRBJ2-7, with D tentatively TRBD2 (7 bases). This CDR3 is built from 15 residues. Germline-derived CDR1 and CDR2 are SGHRS and YFSETQ. V lost 4 bases and J lost 7, with 21 bases in between. CDR3 region: CASSTPRGADREQYF. The CDR3 DNA reads as TGCGCCAGCAGCACCCCTCGGGGGGCAGATAGGGAGCAGTACTTC.

This clone was detected only once. The chain's CDR3 is CASSFRLAGDVTDTQYF. As DNA, the CDR3 is TGTGCCAGCAGCTTCCGACTAGCGGGGGACGTCACAGATACGCAGTATTTT. This chain joins TRBV7-9 and TRBJ2-3; 12 bases match TRBD2. The germline V gene has CDR1 SEHNR and CDR2 FQNEAQ (reference sequence). The CDR3 covers 17 residues. With V trimmed by 3 bases and J by 2 bases, 6 bases remained unmatched.

This sequence joins TRBV28 and TRBJ1-2; D might be TRBD1 (6 bases). The V end was cut by 1 base, the J end by 4 bases, with 10 bases between. The CDR3 runs 14 residues. Germline-derived CDR1 and CDR2 are MDHEN and SYDVKM. CDR3 bases: TGTGCCAGCAGTTTATCGCCAGGGGTCTATGGCTACACCTTC. Translation gives CASSLSPGVYGYTF.

V gene TRBV2 combines with J gene TRBJ1-2; D is undetermined. The CDR3 consists of 12 residues. The ends were cut back, 7 bases at V and 4 bases at J, with 10 bases in the middle. Germline values: CDR1 SNHLY, CDR2 FYNNEI. The CDR3 sequence is CASIGQSYGYTF. The DNA of the CDR3 is TGTGCCAGCATTGGGCAGAGCTATGGCTACACCTTC. The full variable domain, in which reference TRBV2 and TRBJ1-2 provide the parts outside the CDR3, is EPEVTQTPSHQVTQMGQEVILRCVPISNHLYFYWYRQILGQKVEFLVSFYNNEISEKSEIFDDQFSVERPDGSNFTLKIRSTKLEDSAMYFCASIGQSYGYTFGSGTRLTVV.

The chain has TRBV6-5 and TRBJ1-1, with TRBD1 identical over 7 bases. The germline gives CDR1 MNHEY, CDR2 SVGAGI. The CDR3 has 15 residues. V shed 4 bases, J shed 2 bases, and the junction held 7 bases outside the gene matches. CDR3 amino acids: CASSWTGQQNTEAFF. CDR3 in DNA: TGTGCCAGCAGTTGGACGGGACAGCAAAACACTGAAGCTTTCTTT.

As concerns this clone: A far larger clone lies a single base away; this is likely a read error. The J gene is TRBJ1-1, the V gene TRBV4-2, with D uncertain. The V end lost 1 base, the J end lost 0 bases, and 9 bases lay between the germline ends. Germline CDR1 is LGHNA and CDR2 is YNFKEQ. This CDR3 comprises 15 residues. Here the CDR3 DNA reads TGTGCCAGCAGCCAAGGCGTACTCATGAACACTGAAGCTTTCTTT. This translates into CASSQGVLMNTEAFF.

V usage is TRBV7-2 and J usage is TRBJ2-3, with D perhaps TRBD2 (6 bases). V was clipped by 0 bases and J by 3 bases, with 7 bases between them. Germline loops: CDR1 SGHTA, CDR2 FQGNSA. This CDR3 contains 14 residues. For the CDR3, the DNA is TGTGCCAGCAGCTTAGCGCGGGGAACAGATACGCAGTATTTT. This gives the protein CASSLARGTDTQYF.

The chain links TRBV27 to TRBJ1-3, with a possible D match to TRBD1 (5 bases). This CDR3 has 13 residues. Germline CDR1 and CDR2: MNHEY and SMNVEV (reference sequence). Trimming took 6 bases from V and 0 from J, leaving 6 bases between them. CDR3 in amino acids: CASRTASGNTIYF. The CDR3 DNA reads as TGTGCCAGCAGGACAGCCTCTGGAAACACCATATATTTT.

The DNA for the CDR3 is TGTGCCAGCAGCTTTTCAAACGGGGGAGCCTACGAGCAGTACTTC. Its protein is CASSFSNGGAYEQYF. This chain uses TRBV5-4 with TRBJ2-7, with D possibly being TRBD2 (6 bases). V lost 2 bases and J 2 bases, leaving 14 bases between the germline ends. The CDR3 consists of 15 residues. Germline lookup yields CDR1 SGHNT and CDR2 YYREEE (reference sequence).

This clone was detected a few times. The chain links TRBV5-1 to TRBJ2-7; D is perhaps TRBD2 (6 bases). This CDR3 is built from 15 residues. Germline CDR1 reads SGHRS; CDR2 reads YFSETQ. The ends were cut back, 0 bases at V and 3 bases at J, with 13 bases in the middle. CDR3 residues: CASSLGPGGNYEQYF. In DNA, the CDR3 is TGCGCCAGCAGCTTGGGTCCCGGGGGAAACTACGAGCAGTACTTC.

The CDR3 nucleotides are TGTGCCAGCAGTCCCGACTATACGAGCACAGATACGCAGTATTTT. Encoded protein: CASSPDYTSTDTQYF. V gene TRBV6-5 combines with J gene TRBJ2-3; D may be TRBD2 (5 bases). Per germline, CDR1 MNHEY and CDR2 SVGAGI. V dropped 5 bases and J dropped 0 bases, with 12 bases sitting between them. The CDR3 sequence is 15 residues long.

V gene TRBV5-1 combines with J gene TRBJ2-7, with 9 bases lining up with TRBD2. Germline-derived CDR1 and CDR2 are SGHRS and YFSETQ. The CDR3 covers 15 residues. J lost 0 bases, V lost 4 bases, and 5 bases had no gene match. CDR3 residues: CASSVAGGGSYEQYF. CDR3 nucleotide sequence: TGCGCCAGCAGCGTTGCGGGGGGGGGCTCCTACGAGCAGTACTTC.

DNA of the CDR3: TGTGCCAGCAGGTTGGGACAGGGTGCGACTGAAGCTTTCTTT. Translating it yields CASRLGQGATEAFF. This rearrangement joins TRBV28 to TRBJ1-1; the match to TRBD1 covers 9 bases. CDR1 and CDR2 (germline): MDHEN, SYDVKM. V shed 6 bases and J 5 bases; nucleotides not matched to a gene: 7. CDR3 length equals 14 residues.

The rearrangement uses TRBV7-2 and TRBJ1-2, with a possible D match to TRBD1 (6 bases). CDR3 length: 15 amino acids. The V end was cut by 4 bases, the J end by 5 bases, with 17 bases between. Looked up from germline, CDR1 is SGHTA and CDR2 is FQGNSA. CDR3 residues: CASSSSGGALYGYTF. Written as DNA, the CDR3 is TGTGCCAGCAGCTCGAGCGGGGGGGCCCTTTATGGCTACACCTTC.

This CDR3 reads CASSLGQSNEKLFF. The CDR3 DNA follows: TGTGCCAGCAGCTTGGGACAGAGTAATGAAAAACTGTTTTTT. This chain connects TRBV5-4 to TRBJ1-4; perhaps TRBD1 as D (5 bases). Germline CDR1 SGHNT, CDR2 YYREEE (reference sequence). The CDR3 has 14 residues. Trimming left V 0 bases short and J 4 bases short, with 7 bases between.